This T cell receptor beta chain derives from a study of a mutant IDH1 vaccine in newly diagnosed glioma. Study-wide context: Either 4-6 weeks after radiotherapy alone or alongside temozolomide, vaccination was begun. The treated population exhibited a male proportion of around 62%, a female proportion of about 38%, and a mean age of about 40 years. Previous care, which was radiotherapy, temozolomide, or both, most often involved both.

Germline loops: CDR1 MGHRA, CDR2 YSYEKL. Trimming took 3 bases from V and 2 from J; bases not matched to a gene: 15. The CDR3 consists of 20 residues. Some clones are missing from TCRdb's copy, which holds only in-frame ones; the method was immunoSEQ multiplex PCR. This repertoire shows just over 60,000 clones, roughly four fifths found once; its top ten account for 3.8%. The time point is: week 47, end of study. Each dose delivered 300 ug of mutant IDH1 20-mer peptide subcutaneously with imiquimod. Note on this clone: The antigen remains undetermined.

The receptor's source is a man younger than 45 with glioma. The V call is TRBV4-1, the J call TRBJ1-4; TRBD1 aligns across 10 bases. The specimen comprised PBMCs, sampled from a glioma patient whose treatment included an IDH1 peptide vaccine. CDR3 sequence (DNA): TGCGCCAGCAGCCACCTCGCGACAGGGGGCGTTTTTGGTACTAATGAAAAACTGTTTTTT. Residues: CASSHLATGGVFGTNEKLFF.